This passage covers 19 T cell receptor beta chains from one sample sequenced in a study of blood T cell repertoires in COVID-19. Sequenced by immunoSEQ multiplex PCR; TCRdb stores in-frame clones only, minus some. The sample has 30,000 to 40,000 clones, approximately 88% seen once. Specimen: peripheral blood. The receptor set was obtained from a man aged 70 or older with active COVID-19.

This clone showed up just once. The chain has TRBV20-1 and TRBJ2-7, with 8 bases lining up with TRBD1. The germline V gene has CDR1 DFQATT and CDR2 SNEGSKA (reference sequence). This CDR3 is built from 13 residues. V trimming: 3 bases; J trimming: 9 bases; junction bases outside the gene matches: 10. CDR3 nucleotides: TGCAGTGCTAGTGCCGGACAGGGAGCGGGGCAGTACTTC. As protein: CSASAGQGAGQYF.

The V call is TRBV2, the J call TRBJ1-4; D perhaps matches TRBD1 (6 bases). Looked up from germline, CDR1 is SNHLY and CDR2 is FYNNEI. V gave up 6 bases and J gave up 5 bases, with 13 bases separating them. The CDR3 totals 14 residues. The chain's CDR3 is CASSLDRLNEKLFF. The CDR3 DNA is TGTGCCAGCAGCTTGGACAGATTAAATGAAAAACTGTTTTTT. Variable domain in full (rest from reference TRBV2 and TRBJ1-4): EPEVTQTPSHQVTQMGQEVILRCVPISNHLYFYWYRQILGQKVEFLVSFYNNEISEKSEIFDDQFSVERPDGSNFTLKIRSTKLEDSAMYFCASSLDRLNEKLFFGSGTQLSVL.

V is TRBV5-1 and J is TRBJ2-1, with TRBD2 matching 7 bases. The CDR3 is 15 amino acids. The V gene end was trimmed by 0 bases and the J gene end by 6 bases; junction bases not matched to a gene: 6. Germline CDR1 SGHRS, CDR2 YFSETQ. The CDR3 spells CASSLVTSSLNEQFF. The CDR3 nucleotides are TGCGCCAGCAGCTTGGTGACTAGCTCCCTCAATGAGCAGTTCTTC.

This clone was counted a few times. J is TRBJ2-7 and V is TRBV6-6, with a possible D match to TRBD1 (6 bases). This CDR3 comprises 13 residues. Germline V gene data show CDR1 as MNHNY and CDR2 as SVGAGI (reference sequence). Trimming removed 8 bases at V and 3 bases at J, with 14 bases between. CDR3 nucleotides: TGTGCCAGCGGGGACAATCTAGTCTACGAGCAGTACTTC. Protein: CASGDNLVYEQYF.

The rearrangement uses TRBV19 and TRBJ2-1; D gene ambiguous. Deletions cut 6 bases from V and 9 bases from J, with 15 bases between. The CDR3 has 13 amino acids. Germline CDR1 is LNHDA and CDR2 is SQIVND (reference sequence). CDR3 loop: CASSPTGLGEQFF. The DNA for the CDR3 is TGTGCCAGTAGCCCCACTGGGCTCGGTGAGCAGTTCTTC.

The chain uses TRBV25-1 and TRBJ1-2; D may be TRBD1 (6 bases). Trimming removed 6 bases at V and 4 bases at J, with 12 bases between. The CDR3 consists of 13 residues. Germline-derived CDR1 and CDR2 are MGHDK and SYGVNS. CDR3 bases: TGTGCCAGCAGCAGGGGACACCTCTATGGCTACACCTTC. Amino acid sequence: CASSRGHLYGYTF.

This CDR3 reads CASAKGADQPQHF. The DNA of the CDR3 is TGTGCCAGCGCTAAGGGGGCGGATCAGCCCCAGCATTTT. The V gene is TRBV7-2, the J gene TRBJ1-5, with TRBD1 matching 7 bases. Germline loops: CDR1 SGHTA, CDR2 FQGNSA. The CDR3 is made up of 13 amino acids. With 8 bases clipped from V and 5 bases from J, the junction kept 6 bases outside the gene matches.

The V call is TRBV5-8, the J call TRBJ2-1, with 7 bases matching TRBD2. The CDR3 is 17 residues long. V trimming: 1 base; J trimming: 0 bases; junction bases outside the gene matches: 7. Germline V gene lookup returns CDR1 SGHTS and CDR2 YDEGEE. The CDR3 is CASSLIFGGSSYNEQFF. The CDR3 bases are TGTGCCAGCAGCTTGATTTTTGGCGGGAGCTCCTACAATGAGCAGTTCTTC.

The chain couples TRBV29-1 to TRBJ1-5; 7 bases agree with TRBD1. The ends lost 6 bases at V and 4 bases at J; junction bases unmatched: 12. Germline CDR1 and CDR2: SQVTM and ANQGSEA. This CDR3 spans 15 amino acids. CDR3 nucleotides: TGCAGCGTCCAGACAGGGCCGTCGGCTAATCAGCCCCAGCATTTT. Translation gives CSVQTGPSANQPQHF.

The rearrangement links TRBV5-1 to TRBJ2-1, with 10 nucleotides matching TRBD2. The CDR3 totals 15 residues. The junction had 9 bases not matched to a gene; V was cut back by 5 bases and J by 7 bases. CDR1 and CDR2 from the germline V gene are SGHRS and YFSETQ. Written as DNA, the CDR3 is TGCGCCAGCAGGACCAGGGTAGCGGGAGGTAATGAGCAGTTCTTC. This translates into CASRTRVAGGNEQFF.

The chain joins TRBV7-8 to TRBJ2-3; 8 bases fit TRBD2. Trimming at V came to 5 bases and at J to 4 bases, leaving 5 bases not matched to a gene. There are 14 residues in the CDR3. Germline CDR1 is SGHVS and CDR2 is FQNEAQ. The CDR3 loop is CASSQSGSPDTQYF. In DNA, the CDR3 is TGTGCCAGCAGCCAAAGCGGGAGCCCAGATACGCAGTATTTT. Looking up the rest from reference TRBV7-8 and TRBJ2-3 gives the full variable domain: GAGVSQSPRYKVAKRGQDVALRCDPISGHVSLFWYQQALGQGPEFLTYFQNEAQLDKSGLPSDRFFAERPEGSVSTLKIQRTQQEDSAVYLCASSQSGSPDTQYFGPGTRLTVL.

The CDR3: CAWSPGTRSYEQYF. The CDR3 nucleotides read TGTGCCTGGAGTCCTGGGACTAGATCCTACGAGCAGTACTTC. This sequence joins TRBV30 and TRBJ2-7, with TRBD2 matching 8 bases. CDR1 is GTSNPN and CDR2 is SVGIG in the germline V gene (reference sequence). After removal of 2 bases from V and 1 base from J, the junction contained 4 bases not matched to a gene. The CDR3 totals 14 residues.

In its sample, this clone was seen once. The chain joins TRBV19 to TRBJ2-3; no definite D call. The CDR3 is 11 amino acids. Germline values: CDR1 LNHDA, CDR2 SQIVND (reference sequence). The V gene lost 6 bases and the J gene lost 3 bases, with 4 bases spanning the gap. The CDR3 DNA is TGTGCCAGTAGCCTTACAGATACGCAGTATTTT. Protein sequence: CASSLTDTQYF.

The V and J genes are TRBV9 and TRBJ2-1; 9 nucleotides align to TRBD2. V gave up 0 bases and J gave up 1 base; unmatched junction bases: 8. CDR1 SGDLS and CDR2 YYNGEE come from the germline V gene. This CDR3 has 18 amino acids. This chain's CDR3 is CASSVGSSGGNSYNEQFF. The CDR3 region has the DNA TGTGCCAGCAGCGTAGGTAGTAGCGGGGGTAATTCCTACAATGAGCAGTTCTTC.

The chain carries TRBV28 and TRBJ2-3; 8 positions agree with TRBD1. The germline V gene encodes CDR1 MDHEN and CDR2 SYDVKM. The CDR3 spans 16 residues. V gave up 6 bases and J gave up 0 bases; unmatched junction bases: 8. CDR3: CASRFSDRGSTDTQYF. In DNA form, the CDR3 reads TGTGCCAGCAGATTCTCAGACAGGGGAAGCACAGATACGCAGTATTTT.

The chain has TRBV15 and TRBJ1-1; 8 bases map to TRBD1. The CDR3 loop spans 15 amino acids. The trim removed 5 bases at V and 1 base at J, leaving 6 bases unmatched. Germline lookup yields CDR1 LNHNV and CDR2 YYDKDF (reference sequence). As DNA, the CDR3 is TGTGCCACCAGCGCCCCCGGGACAGGGAACACTGAAGCTTTCTTT. It specifies CATSAPGTGNTEAFF.

CDR3 in amino acids: CASSRQTLNTEAFF. The CDR3 coding sequence is TGTGCCAGCAGCAGACAGACATTGAACACTGAAGCTTTCTTT. J is TRBJ1-1 and V is TRBV27; D perhaps matches TRBD1 (5 bases). V dropped 6 bases and J dropped 0 bases, with 11 bases sitting between them. The CDR3 runs 14 residues. Looked up from germline, CDR1 is MNHEY and CDR2 is SMNVEV (reference sequence).

V and J are TRBV4-3 and TRBJ2-7; 9 bases are a match to TRBD1. Looked up from germline, CDR1 is LGHNA and CDR2 is YSLEER. V shed 4 bases, J shed 4 bases, and the junction held 11 bases outside the gene matches. This CDR3 has 16 amino acids. This chain's CDR3 is CASSRRADRGSYEQYF. The DNA of the CDR3 is TGCGCCAGCAGCCGAAGAGCAGACAGGGGGTCGTACGAGCAGTACTTC.

This clone was picked up a small number of times. J is TRBJ2-7 and V is TRBV7-9; 8 bases are shared with TRBD2. The CDR3 runs to 18 residues. After removal of 4 bases from V and 2 bases from J, the junction contained 16 bases not matched to a gene. Germline assignment: CDR1 SEHNR and CDR2 FQNEAQ (reference sequence). CDR3 region: CASSYRGESGSSPYEQYF. CDR3 nucleotides: TGTGCCAGCAGCTACCGGGGGGAAAGCGGGAGTTCCCCCTACGAGCAGTACTTC.